The 30 T cell receptor beta chains below all came from one sample that was sequenced in a study of shared clonotypes between healthy human individuals (dated by TCRdb to 2019 to 2021). Receptor libraries were prepared by the immunoSEQ multiplex PCR assay. Sourced from immuneACCESS, this table was stored by TCRdb with only in-frame sequences that have V and J called. A share of the clones is absent; for the studies checked, an unresolved V gene accounts for under half, and the remainder has no known explanation. The sample table holds over a million clones, of which approximately 76% were seen once. The top ten hold approximately 1.5% of the sample. The specimen sequenced was memory CD4+ T cells sorted from blood. This sample's cell subset or site label indicates: CD45RA-negative fraction. The receptors derive from a man aged 18 to 29 in good health.

This chain joins TRBV5-1 and TRBJ2-3; possible D gene TRBD1, 5 bases. Germline loops: CDR1 SGHRS, CDR2 YFSETQ. The CDR3 spans 14 residues. V dropped 4 bases and J dropped 5 bases, with 14 bases sitting between them. The CDR3 nucleotides read TGCGCCAGCAGCGAGCAGGGTTGGGGAGATACGCAGTATTTT. This translates into CASSEQGWGDTQYF. Looking up the rest from reference TRBV5-1 and TRBJ2-3 gives the full variable domain: KAGVTQTPRYLIKTRGQQVTLSCSPISGHRSVSWYQQTPGQGLQFLFEYFSETQRNKGNFPGRFSGRQFSNSRSEMNVSTLELGDSALYLCASSEQGWGDTQYFGPGTRLTVL.

The V and J genes are TRBV5-4 and TRBJ1-6, with TRBD1 matching over 8 bases. Unmatched junction bases numbered 4, after V lost 1 base and J lost 7 bases. CDR3 length: 15 residues. Germline V CDR1 and CDR2: SGHNT, YYREEE (reference sequence). In DNA, the CDR3 is TGTGCCAGCAGCTTGAACAGGGGGAACAATTCACCCCTCCACTTT. It specifies CASSLNRGNNSPLHF.

The gene calls are TRBV9 and TRBJ2-1; D gene unclear. The V gene lost 4 bases and the J gene lost 10 bases, with 18 bases spanning the gap. There are 14 residues in the CDR3. The germline V gene has CDR1 SGDLS and CDR2 YYNGEE. CDR3 protein: CASSPRLGEREQFF. DNA for the CDR3: TGTGCCAGCAGCCCTCGGTTGGGCGAGAGGGAGCAGTTCTTC.

This clone was seen more than once but under ten times. The chain joins TRBV5-1 to TRBJ2-1; the match to TRBD2 covers 9 bases. Germline V CDR1 and CDR2: SGHRS, YFSETQ. Trimming removed 7 bases from V and 3 bases from J; junction bases left unmatched: 5. This CDR3 contains 14 residues. The CDR3 reads CASQSGGIYNEQFF. CDR3 in DNA: TGCGCCAGCCAAAGCGGGGGGATCTACAATGAGCAGTTCTTC.

The rearrangement joins TRBV2 to TRBJ2-7; the D is unclear. The CDR3 length is 14 residues. With 8 bases removed from V and 3 bases from J, the gap between germline ends came to 17 bases. The germline V gene has CDR1 SNHLY and CDR2 FYNNEI. The CDR3 loop is CASVKTLSFYEQYF. The CDR3 coding sequence is TGTGCCAGCGTTAAAACCTTATCCTTCTACGAGCAGTACTTC.

The rearrangement joins TRBV18 to TRBJ1-2, with D maybe TRBD1 (5 bases). Trimming left V 2 bases short and J 4 bases short, with 8 bases between. Germline V lookup: CDR1 KGHSH, CDR2 LQKENI. This CDR3 is 13 amino acids long. The CDR3 reads CASSPDQGYGYTF. DNA of the CDR3: TGTGCCAGCTCACCAGACCAGGGCTATGGCTACACCTTC.

CDR3 nucleotides: TGTGCCAGCAGCGCCCCGGCGGTCATTGAGCAGTTCTTC. Residues: CASSAPAVIEQFF. The rearrangement links TRBV11-2 to TRBJ2-1; D not certain. The germline gives CDR1 SGHAT, CDR2 FQNNGV. The CDR3 has 13 amino acids. V shed 5 bases and J shed 9 bases, with 14 bases lying between them.

The gene calls are TRBV7-2 and TRBJ2-1; no reliable D call. The ends were cut back, 5 bases at V and 0 bases at J, with 17 bases in the middle. The CDR3 extends over 17 amino acids. The germline CDR1 and CDR2 sequences are SGHTA and FQGNSA. The CDR3 spells CASSHAPSFSSYNEQFF. In DNA form, the CDR3 reads TGTGCCAGCAGCCACGCCCCATCCTTCAGCTCCTACAATGAGCAGTTCTTC.

The CDR3 DNA follows: TGTGCCAGCAGGGTTCGAGGACTAGCGGGATTCGGGTCTGAGACCCAGTACTTC. Translation: CASRVRGLAGFGSETQYF. This rearrangement joins TRBV7-8 to TRBJ2-5; 12 nucleotides align to TRBD2. This CDR3 is built from 18 residues. Germline assignment: CDR1 SGHVS and CDR2 FQNEAQ. After removal of 6 bases from V and 5 bases from J, the junction contained 16 bases not matched to a gene.

The chain joins TRBV27 to TRBJ2-1; TRBD1 matches at 8 bases. The J segment lost 5 bases and the V segment lost 3 bases, leaving 12 bases of the junction unmatched. The CDR3 sequence is 17 residues long. Germline V gene sequence: CDR1 MNHEY, CDR2 SMNVEV (reference sequence). The CDR3 bases are TGTGCCAGCAGTTTCCACAGGGGGTCCAATACAAACAATGAGCAGTTCTTC. This encodes CASSFHRGSNTNNEQFF.

The rearrangement links TRBV9 to TRBJ2-5; D not resolved. CDR3 length: 16 amino acids. Germline CDR1 reads SGDLS; CDR2 reads YYNGEE. Trimming removed 0 bases at V and 0 bases at J, with 12 bases between. In DNA form, the CDR3 reads TGTGCCAGCAGCGTAGGCAGGAATGTACACCAAGAGACCCAGTACTTC. Its translation is CASSVGRNVHQETQYF.

The genes are TRBV28 and TRBJ1-2; 7 bases align to TRBD1. This CDR3 has 17 amino acids. Germline loops: CDR1 MDHEN, CDR2 SYDVKM. Trimming at V came to 6 bases and at J to 6 bases, leaving 19 bases not matched to a gene. The CDR3 bases are TGTGCCAGCAGCCTCAAATACTCGACAGGGAAGGGCAATGGCTACACCTTC. Translated, it gives CASSLKYSTGKGNGYTF.

The J gene is TRBJ1-6, the V gene TRBV30; 8 bases line up with TRBD1. This CDR3 spans 15 amino acids. Losses at the gene ends were 1 base for V and 12 bases for J; bases not matched to a gene: 11. The germline V gene has CDR1 GTSNPN and CDR2 SVGIG (reference sequence). The chain's CDR3 is CAWSAGQGQVIPLHF. CDR3 DNA sequence: TGTGCCTGGAGTGCCGGACAGGGACAAGTCATACCCCTCCACTTT.

This clone was recorded a few times. The rearrangement joins TRBV5-8 to TRBJ1-6; no clear D gene. The CDR3 spans 13 residues. Germline V gives CDR1 SGHTS, CDR2 YDEGEE. V was pared by 3 bases and J by 4 bases, with 5 bases between. The CDR3 loop is CASSSSYNSPLHF. The CDR3 DNA is TGTGCCAGCAGCTCGAGTTATAATTCACCCCTCCACTTT.

This clone was observed once. This chain connects TRBV30 to TRBJ1-5; D is possibly TRBD1 (5 bases). Deletions cut 1 base from V and 0 bases from J, with 10 bases between. CDR3 length: 15 amino acids. CDR1 and CDR2 (germline): GTSNPN, SVGIG (reference sequence). As DNA, the CDR3 is TGTGCCTGGAGTGCCGGGGGGAATAGCAATCAGCCCCAGCATTTT. It translates to CAWSAGGNSNQPQHF.

The chain combines TRBV20-1 with TRBJ2-1; D unclear. The CDR3 covers 11 residues. Germline-derived CDR1 and CDR2 are DFQATT and SNEGSKA (reference sequence). Deletions cut 0 bases from V and 10 bases from J, with 7 bases between. CDR3 in amino acids: CSARDEPEQFF. CDR3 sequence (DNA): TGCAGTGCTAGAGATGAGCCAGAGCAGTTCTTC.

This clone was found many times. The V call is TRBV20-1, the J call TRBJ2-3; possibly TRBD2 for D (5 bases). Germline CDR1 DFQATT, CDR2 SNEGSKA (reference sequence). This CDR3 contains 8 residues. V lost 6 bases and J lost 15, with 10 bases in between. In DNA, the CDR3 is TGCAGTGCGGTCGGAGGTTATTTT. Its protein is CSAVGGYF.

The genes are TRBV7-3 and TRBJ1-1, with TRBD1 matching 8 bases. Germline trimming cut 5 bases from V and 5 bases from J; bases unmatched to any gene: 4. Looked up from germline, CDR1 is SGHTA and CDR2 is FQGTGA. The CDR3 sequence is 13 residues long. Written as DNA, the CDR3 is TGTGCCAGCAGCCTGGACAGGGCGACTGAAGCTTTCTTT. Translated: CASSLDRATEAFF.

This clone was seen only once. The chain couples TRBV5-4 to TRBJ2-1, with 12 bases fitting TRBD1. This CDR3 has 17 residues. Per germline, CDR1 SGHNT and CDR2 YYREEE (reference sequence). The V segment lost 4 bases and the J segment 2 bases; nucleotides outside the gene matches: 7. The CDR3: CASSGTGGGGTYNEQFF. CDR3 DNA sequence: TGTGCCAGCAGCGGGACAGGGGGCGGCGGGACCTACAATGAGCAGTTCTTC.

The chain links TRBV29-1 to TRBJ2-5; D is unclear. The J call is in doubt because the DNA end fits TRBJ2-7 better. The CDR3 extends over 12 amino acids. Per the germline V gene, CDR1 is SQVTM and CDR2 is ANQGSEA. CDR3 nucleotide sequence: TGCAGCGTCCGGACGGAAACCTACGAGCAGTACTTC. Translation: CSVRTETYEQYF.

CDR3 region: CASSLPGSGTQYF. The CDR3 DNA is TGTGCCAGCAGCTTACCCGGGAGCGGGACCCAGTACTTC. The chain recombines TRBV11-2 with TRBJ2-5; D may be TRBD2 (6 bases). The V gene's germline CDR1 is SGHAT and CDR2 FQNNGV. Trimming took off 2 bases at V and 7 bases at J, with 11 bases between the two ends. There are 13 residues in the CDR3.

The chain carries TRBV5-1 and TRBJ2-1, with 8 bases aligning to TRBD1. Germline CDR1 SGHRS, CDR2 YFSETQ. The CDR3 has 16 residues. V lost 5 bases and J lost 4; bases outside the gene matches: 11. CDR3 sequence: CASSPSGDRNYNEQFF. CDR3 nucleotide sequence: TGCGCCAGCAGTCCCTCCGGGGACAGGAATTACAATGAGCAGTTCTTC.

This sequence joins TRBV7-3 and TRBJ2-6, with D perhaps TRBD2 (5 bases). CDR3 length: 14 residues. From germline, CDR1 is SGHTA and CDR2 FQGTGA. V lost 5 bases, J lost 4 bases, and 9 bases lay in between. CDR3: CASSPPGGANVLTF. CDR3 DNA sequence: TGTGCCAGCAGCCCGCCGGGGGGGGCCAACGTCCTGACTTTC.

Details on this clone: Additional DNA sequences in this sample encode the identical CDR3. This chain links TRBV30 with TRBJ1-1, with 8 bases lining up with TRBD1. After removal of 7 bases from V and 5 bases from J, the junction contained 6 bases not matched to a gene. The germline CDR1 and CDR2 sequences are GTSNPN and SVGIG (reference sequence). This CDR3 has 12 residues. CDR3 nucleotides: TGTGCCTCGCGGACAGGGCGGACTGAAGCTTTCTTT. Amino acids: CASRTGRTEAFF. Variable domain in full (rest from reference TRBV30 and TRBJ1-1): SQTIHQWPATLVQPVGSPLSLECTVEGTSNPNLYWYRQAAGRGLQLLFYSVGIGQISSEVPQNLSASRPQDRQFILSSKKLLLSDSGFYLCASRTGRTEAFFGQGTRLTVV.

As to this clone: Being one base from a much bigger clone, this may be a read error. This specimen includes other DNA sequences encoding the same CDR3. This rearrangement joins TRBV6-6 to TRBJ1-5, with 7 bases lining up with TRBD1. The germline gives CDR1 MNHNY, CDR2 SVGAGI (reference sequence). The V gene end was trimmed by 6 bases and the J gene end by 2 bases; junction bases not matched to a gene: 1. The CDR3 length is 13 residues. Written as DNA, the CDR3 is TGTGCCAGCAGAGGACAGGGCAATCAGCCCCAGCATTTT. This encodes CASRGQGNQPQHF.

V and J are TRBV18 and TRBJ2-5; 9 nucleotides agree with TRBD1. With 4 bases clipped from V and 4 bases from J, the junction kept 10 bases outside the gene matches. The CDR3 extends over 16 amino acids. Germline V CDR1 and CDR2: KGHSH, LQKENI. Written as DNA, the CDR3 is TGTGCCAGCTCACTATCTACAGGGGGCGCGGGAGAGACCCAGTACTTC. Its protein product is CASSLSTGGAGETQYF.

The chain carries TRBV6-1 and TRBJ2-4; D is unclear. Between the trimmed V and J ends, which lost 8 bases and 6 bases, there was a span of 14 bases. The CDR3 totals 13 residues. Germline lookup yields CDR1 MNHNS and CDR2 SASEGT. The CDR3 reads CASLGSLGNIQYF. The CDR3 DNA reads TGTGCCAGCTTGGGGTCCCTGGGAAACATTCAGTACTTC.

The chain joins TRBV7-2 to TRBJ1-2, with D uncertain. With 1 base removed from V and 8 bases from J, the gap between germline ends came to 11 bases. CDR3 length: 13 amino acids. Germline V gives CDR1 SGHTA, CDR2 FQGNSA. The CDR3 spells CASSLVGSGGYTF. As DNA, the CDR3 is TGTGCCAGCAGCTTAGTGGGATCAGGAGGCTACACCTTC.

This chain links TRBV19 with TRBJ2-1, with TRBD2 identical over 16 bases. Germline V gene data show CDR1 as LNHDA and CDR2 as SQIVND (reference sequence). This CDR3 is built from 16 residues. The J segment lost 7 bases and the V segment lost 7 bases, leaving 7 bases of the junction unmatched. The CDR3 sequence is CASKGLAGGFRNEQFF. The CDR3 DNA follows: TGTGCCAGTAAGGGACTAGCGGGAGGGTTTAGGAATGAGCAGTTCTTC. The variable domain in full, with the rest retrieved from reference TRBV19 and TRBJ2-1, is DGGITQSPKYLFRKEGQNVTLSCEQNLNHDAMYWYRQDPGQGLRLIYYSQIVNDFQKGDIAEGYSVSREKKESFPLTVTSAQKNPTAFYLCASKGLAGGFRNEQFFGPGTRLTVL.

The chain carries TRBV28 and TRBJ1-1; D is uncertain. Germline V gene lookup returns CDR1 MDHEN and CDR2 SYDVKM. V lost 3 bases to trimming and J lost 0 bases, with 11 bases between them. The CDR3 is made up of 15 amino acids. The CDR3 spells CASSFSGSLNTEAFF. The CDR3 nucleotides are TGTGCCAGCAGTTTTTCAGGCAGCCTGAACACTGAAGCTTTCTTT.